This T cell receptor beta chain appears in the sequencing data of a study of blood T cells in healthy people across ages. This clonotype has more than one count but fewer than ten. Through a sample-barcoded 5' primer and a J-beta primer mix, a second PCR was run for about 6 to 12 cycles. TCRdb processed the 5' RACE reads anew with MiXCR; each CDR3 protein has one entry. This table holds about 780,000 distinct CDR3 sequences, roughly 25% found once. The ends lost 1 base at V and 7 bases at J; junction bases unmatched: 4. Germline lookup yields CDR1 MNHEY and CDR2 SMNVEV (reference sequence). The CDR3 extends over 14 amino acids. The same sample was also used in a study of T cells of mothers and their children.

The chain links TRBV27 to TRBJ2-7; 10 positions agree with TRBD2. The source is a boy younger than 18 in good health. The sequenced sample was blood. CDR3 amino acids: CASSLLVAGGEQYF. CDR3 coding DNA: TGTGCCAGCAGTTTATTGGTAGCGGGGGGTGAGCAGTACTTC.